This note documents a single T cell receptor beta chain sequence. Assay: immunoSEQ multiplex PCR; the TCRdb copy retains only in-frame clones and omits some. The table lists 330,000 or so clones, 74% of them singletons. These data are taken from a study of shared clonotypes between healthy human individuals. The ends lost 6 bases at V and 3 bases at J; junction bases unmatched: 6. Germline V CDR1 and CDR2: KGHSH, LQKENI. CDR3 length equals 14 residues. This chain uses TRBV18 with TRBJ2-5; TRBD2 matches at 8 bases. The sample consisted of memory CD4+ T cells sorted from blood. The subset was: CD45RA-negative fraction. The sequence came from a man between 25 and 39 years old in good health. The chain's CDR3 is CASSRLAGKETQYF. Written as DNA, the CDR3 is TGTGCCAGCTCGAGGCTAGCGGGTAAAGAGACCCAGTACTTC.